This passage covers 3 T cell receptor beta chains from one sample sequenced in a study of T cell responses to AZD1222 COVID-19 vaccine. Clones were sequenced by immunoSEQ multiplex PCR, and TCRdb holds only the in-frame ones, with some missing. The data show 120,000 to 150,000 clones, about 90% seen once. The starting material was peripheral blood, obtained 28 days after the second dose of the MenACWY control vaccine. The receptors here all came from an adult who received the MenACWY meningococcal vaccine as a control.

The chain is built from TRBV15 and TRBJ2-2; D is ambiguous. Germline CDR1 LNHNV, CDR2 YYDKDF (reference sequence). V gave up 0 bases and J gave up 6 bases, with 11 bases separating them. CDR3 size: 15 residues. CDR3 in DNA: TGTGCCACCAGCAGAGATGCCGGCAGGCCCGGGGAGCTGTTTTTT. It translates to CATSRDAGRPGELFF.

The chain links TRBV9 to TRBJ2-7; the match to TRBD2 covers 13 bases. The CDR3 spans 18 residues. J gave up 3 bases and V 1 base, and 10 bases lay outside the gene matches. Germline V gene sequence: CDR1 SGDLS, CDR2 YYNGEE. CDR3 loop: CASSVIRGLAGRIYEQYF. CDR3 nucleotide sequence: TGTGCCAGCAGCGTAATCCGGGGACTAGCGGGAAGGATCTACGAGCAGTACTTC.

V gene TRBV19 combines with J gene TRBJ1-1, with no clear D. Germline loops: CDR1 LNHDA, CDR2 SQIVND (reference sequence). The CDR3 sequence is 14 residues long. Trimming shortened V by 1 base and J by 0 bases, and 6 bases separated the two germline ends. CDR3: CASSIARVNTEAFF. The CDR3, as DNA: TGTGCCAGTAGTATAGCTCGGGTGAACACTGAAGCTTTCTTT.